Shown below are 30 T cell receptor beta chains from a single sample sequenced in a study of blood T cells in healthy people across ages. A J-beta primer mix and a sample-barcoded 5' primer were used in a second PCR of about 7 to 12 cycles. MiXCR was run by TCRdb on the 5' RACE reads, yielding one entry per CDR3 protein. The sample holds about 800,000 distinct CDR3 sequences, approximately 25% seen once. This sample also appeared in a second study, on T cells of mothers and their children.

The sample consisted of blood. The origin of the receptors is a boy between 10 and 17 years old in good health.

This clonotype came up a few times. The rearrangement links TRBV14 to TRBJ2-6; the D is unclear. This CDR3 has 14 residues. V was clipped by 10 bases and J by 0 bases, with 10 bases between them. CDR1 and CDR2 from the germline V gene are SGHDN and FVKESK. The DNA of the CDR3 is TGTGCCACCAAAAAGAGCTCTGGGGCCAACGTCCTGACTTTC. Its translation is CATKKSSGANVLTF.

A few counts support this clonotype. This chain links TRBV6-5 with TRBJ1-1, with D hard to call. V lost 6 bases and J 1 base, leaving 12 bases between the germline ends. CDR1 MNHEY and CDR2 SVGAGI come from the germline V gene. The CDR3 runs 14 residues. CDR3 nucleotide sequence: TGTGCCAGCAGACGAGGGTACTCGAACACTGAAGCTTTCTTT. Translating it yields CASRRGYSNTEAFF.

This clonotype was seen a few times. This chain links TRBV9 with TRBJ2-3, with 8 bases matching TRBD2. The germline gives CDR1 SGDLS, CDR2 YYNGEE. The CDR3 has 19 residues. V dropped 0 bases and J dropped 0; count of bases not matched to a gene: 12. CDR3 DNA: TGTGCCAGCAGCGTAGCTCCGGCGGGGGGACCGACTAGCACAGATACGCAGTATTTT. Its protein product is CASSVAPAGGPTSTDTQYF.

The V and J genes are TRBV14 and TRBJ2-1, with D possibly TRBD1 on 5 matching bases. CDR1 is SGHDN and CDR2 is FVKESK in the germline V gene. The CDR3 spans 15 residues. V lost 1 base, J lost 3 bases, and 10 bases lay in between. The CDR3 sequence: CASSQGPGIYNEQFF. The DNA for the CDR3 is TGTGCCAGCAGCCAAGGTCCAGGGATCTACAATGAGCAGTTCTTC.

The gene calls are TRBV27 and TRBJ2-3, with 13 bases lining up with TRBD2. The V segment lost 1 base and the J segment 1 base; nucleotides outside the gene matches: 5. The CDR3 totals 18 residues. The germline V gene has CDR1 MNHEY and CDR2 SMNVEV (reference sequence). This CDR3 reads CASSLFYGTSGGTDTQYF. CDR3 in DNA: TGTGCCAGCAGTTTATTTTATGGGACTAGCGGGGGCACAGATACGCAGTATTTT.

This clonotype was picked up a small number of times. This sequence joins TRBV28 and TRBJ2-1; D may correspond to TRBD1 or TRBD2 (5 bases each). The end of the DNA aligns better with TRBJ2-5, so the J call may be wrong. Germline assignment: CDR1 MDHEN and CDR2 SYDVKM. CDR3 length: 16 residues. DNA of the CDR3: TGTGCCAGCAGTCCCCGCATTGGGGGACCCCAAGAGACCCAGTACTTC. Translated: CASSPRIGGPQETQYF.

This clonotype occurred a few times. The rearrangement uses TRBV7-2 and TRBJ2-5; no definite D call. The J call may not be correct, given that the DNA end is closer to TRBJ2-7. The CDR3 totals 14 residues. Germline V gene lookup returns CDR1 SGHTA and CDR2 FQGNSA. The CDR3 here is CASSPLYLSYEQYF. CDR3 in DNA: TGTGCCAGCAGCCCGTTGTACCTTTCCTACGAGCAGTACTTC.

This clonotype was counted ten times or more. The chain links TRBV5-1 to TRBJ2-4, with 10 nucleotides matching TRBD1. The length of the CDR3 is 16 residues. V gave up 4 bases and J gave up 5 bases; unmatched junction bases: 9. Germline V lookup: CDR1 SGHRS, CDR2 YFSETQ. CDR3 DNA: TGCGCCAGCAGCCTGACAGGGGGCTCGGGAGAAAACATTCAGTACTTC. This gives the protein CASSLTGGSGENIQYF.

The sample holds a few counts of this clonotype. The chain combines TRBV4-2 with TRBJ2-1, with TRBD2 as a possible D gene (5 bases). The CDR3 has 19 residues. With 0 bases removed from V and 3 bases from J, the gap between germline ends came to 21 bases. Germline CDR1 and CDR2: LGHNA and YNFKEQ. CDR3 in DNA: TGTGCCAGCAGCCAAGAAGGCATCGAGGTGGCACTAGGCTACAATGAGCAGTTCTTC. This codes for CASSQEGIEVALGYNEQFF.

This clonotype was seen a few times. This chain connects TRBV24-1 to TRBJ1-2; TRBD1 matches 7 bases. CDR3 size: 14 residues. V lost 7 bases, J lost 2 bases, and 6 bases stayed unmatched. Germline V gene lookup returns CDR1 KGHDR and CDR2 SFDVKD. The DNA for the CDR3 is TGTGCCACCAGCCAACAGGGGAAGAACTATGGCTACACCTTC. Translated, it gives CATSQQGKNYGYTF.

The CDR3, as DNA: TGTGCCAGCTCACCACCTCGTGGCACAGATACGCAGTATTTT. Amino acid sequence: CASSPPRGTDTQYF. The V and J genes are TRBV18 and TRBJ2-3; D call uncertain. The CDR3 contains 14 residues. Germline values: CDR1 KGHSH, CDR2 LQKENI. V was trimmed by 0 bases and J by 1 base, leaving 5 bases between them.

The chain combines TRBV7-9 with TRBJ2-5; TRBD2 aligns across 8 bases. V shed 1 base, J shed 2 bases, and the junction held 6 bases outside the gene matches. CDR3 length equals 16 residues. Germline-derived CDR1 and CDR2 are SEHNR and FQNEAQ (reference sequence). CDR3 sequence: CASSLGPAGEQETQYF. The CDR3 DNA sequence: TGTGCCAGCAGCTTAGGGCCAGCGGGAGAACAAGAGACCCAGTACTTC.

V gene TRBV19 combines with J gene TRBJ2-1, with a possible D match to TRBD2 (6 bases). Germline V lookup: CDR1 LNHDA, CDR2 SQIVND (reference sequence). V was clipped by 1 base and J by 2 bases, with 15 bases between them. The CDR3 covers 17 residues. Here the CDR3 DNA reads TGTGCCAGTAGTATAGTCGGGGGTTCAGGCGCCTACAATGAGCAGTTCTTC. Translation: CASSIVGGSGAYNEQFF.

This clonotype turned up a few times. The chain links TRBV9 to TRBJ2-4; D perhaps matches TRBD2 (5 bases). Per germline, CDR1 SGDLS and CDR2 YYNGEE. The V end was cut by 0 bases, the J end by 8 bases, with 15 bases between. This CDR3 region has 15 residues. DNA of the CDR3: TGTGCCAGCAGCGTAGACGGGGTTCGTGGGGACATTCAGTACTTC. This codes for CASSVDGVRGDIQYF.

This sequence joins TRBV7-2 and TRBJ1-4; D perhaps matches TRBD1 (5 bases). V shed 3 bases and J shed 7 bases, with 12 bases lying between them. The germline CDR1 and CDR2 sequences are SGHTA and FQGNSA. This CDR3 spans 14 amino acids. CDR3 nucleotide sequence: TGTGCCAGCAGCTTTGGCCAGGGTTTTGAAAAACTGTTTTTT. Amino acids: CASSFGQGFEKLFF.

The rearrangement joins TRBV6-1 to TRBJ1-1; no clear D gene. The germline CDR1 and CDR2 sequences are MNHNS and SASEGT. V was trimmed by 5 bases and J by 1 base, leaving 8 bases between them. This CDR3 is 13 amino acids long. This CDR3 reads CASSLEKNTEAFF. The DNA for the CDR3 is TGTGCCAGCAGTTTAGAGAAGAACACTGAAGCTTTCTTT.

This clonotype was counted between two and nine times. The V and J genes are TRBV7-9 and TRBJ1-2, with D possibly being TRBD1 (6 bases). CDR3 length: 15 amino acids. The germline V gene encodes CDR1 SEHNR and CDR2 FQNEAQ (reference sequence). The ends were cut back, 0 bases at V and 2 bases at J, with 10 bases in the middle. Here the CDR3 reads CASSLAKQGNYGYTF. Written as DNA, the CDR3 is TGTGCCAGCAGCTTAGCCAAACAGGGAAACTATGGCTACACCTTC. Using reference TRBV7-9 and TRBJ1-2 for the parts outside the CDR3, the full variable domain is DTGVSQNPRHKITKRGQNVTFRCDPISEHNRLYWYRQTLGQGPEFLTYFQNEAQLEKSRLLSDRFSAERPKGSFSTLEIQRTEQGDSAMYLCASSLAKQGNYGYTFGSGTRLTVV.

J is TRBJ2-1 and V is TRBV7-2; D not certain. Germline V lookup: CDR1 SGHTA, CDR2 FQGNSA. With 5 bases removed from V and 6 bases from J, the gap between germline ends came to 17 bases. The CDR3 has 15 residues. The CDR3 DNA sequence: TGTGCCAGCAGCCCCGGAGCTAAGGCATCCAATGAGCAGTTCTTC. Residues: CASSPGAKASNEQFF.

The chain combines TRBV7-6 with TRBJ2-6; D not resolved. The CDR3 is 18 residues long. The germline CDR1 and CDR2 sequences are SGHVS and FNYEAQ. The V and J ends lost 5 bases and 0 bases respectively, with 17 bases between them. For the CDR3, the DNA is TGTGCCAGCAGCAAAAGGTCACCCGCTAGCTCTGGGGCCAACGTCCTGACTTTC. It codes for CASSKRSPASSGANVLTF.

For this clonotype: Germline is not matched at one junction end, which may reflect a read error. V gene TRBV24-1 combines with J gene TRBJ2-5; the match to TRBD2 covers 16 bases. The CDR3 has 14 amino acids. The germline V gene encodes CDR1 KGHDR and CDR2 SFDVKD. The CDR3 sequence is CATSETGLAGGLIF. The CDR3 DNA reads as TGTGCCACCAGTGAAACGGGACTAGCGGGGGGGCTGATCTTC.

The rearrangement uses TRBV28 and TRBJ2-5, with 8 positions matching TRBD2. This CDR3 comprises 15 residues. The germline CDR1 and CDR2 sequences are MDHEN and SYDVKM. Trimming at V came to 3 bases and at J to 3 bases, leaving 6 bases not matched to a gene. The CDR3 sequence: CASSFDLAGKETQYF. DNA for the CDR3: TGTGCCAGCAGTTTTGATCTAGCGGGTAAAGAGACCCAGTACTTC.

This clonotype appeared a few times. This chain joins TRBV3-1 and TRBJ2-1, with 12 bases aligning to TRBD2. The germline V gene encodes CDR1 LGHDT and CDR2 YNNKEL (reference sequence). Trimming removed 4 bases from V and 1 base from J; junction bases left unmatched: 5. This CDR3 has 17 residues. CDR3 in DNA: TGTGCCAGCAGCCCGCGGACTAGCGGGAATTCCTACAATGAGCAGTTCTTC. It codes for CASSPRTSGNSYNEQFF.

This clonotype was counted at least ten times. V gene TRBV20-1 combines with J gene TRBJ2-7, with 12 bases fitting TRBD1. V gave up 2 bases and J gave up 3 bases; unmatched junction bases: 8. This CDR3 has 16 amino acids. Germline V CDR1 and CDR2: DFQATT, SNEGSKA (reference sequence). The CDR3 DNA reads as TGCAGTGCTAGACGGGACAGGGGGCTCCTTGGCTACGAGCAGTACTTC. Its translation: CSARRDRGLLGYEQYF.

This clonotype has a handful of counts. The genes are TRBV7-2 and TRBJ2-6; D is unresolved. This CDR3 region has 15 residues. From germline, CDR1 is SGHTA and CDR2 FQGNSA. V was clipped by 6 bases and J by 4 bases, with 13 bases between them. CDR3 sequence: CASSQLAPGANVLTF. The CDR3 DNA follows: TGTGCCAGCAGTCAATTAGCCCCCGGGGCCAACGTCCTGACTTTC. Full variable domain (rest looked up from reference TRBV7-2 and TRBJ2-6): GAGVSQSPSNKVTEKGKDVELRCDPISGHTALYWYRQSLGQGLEFLIYFQGNSAPDKSGLPSDRFSAERTGGSVSTLTIQRTQQEDSAVYLCASSQLAPGANVLTFGAGSRLTVL.

This chain links TRBV4-3 with TRBJ1-1; D is unresolved. This CDR3 is built from 13 residues. Per the germline V gene, CDR1 is LGHNA and CDR2 is YSLEER. Trimming left V 3 bases short and J 4 bases short, with 9 bases between. CDR3 sequence: CASSQRVLTEAFF. The DNA of the CDR3 is TGCGCCAGCAGCCAGAGAGTCCTCACTGAAGCTTTCTTT.

The V call is TRBV19, the J call TRBJ2-1; the D call may be TRBD1 or TRBD2 (5 bases each). The V and J ends lost 3 bases and 5 bases respectively, with 20 bases between them. This CDR3 is 17 amino acids long. CDR1 LNHDA and CDR2 SQIVND come from the germline V gene (reference sequence). The CDR3 coding sequence is TGTGCCAGTAGTATTGGATTGTACGGGACGGCTAACAATGAGCAGTTCTTC. Translation gives CASSIGLYGTANNEQFF.

V is TRBV6-2 or TRBV6-3 and J is TRBJ2-7; 14 nucleotides match TRBD2. The CDR3 extends over 19 amino acids. J gave up 0 bases and V 2 bases, and 9 bases lay outside the gene matches. The germline V gene has CDR1 MNHEY and CDR2 SVGEGT. The CDR3 nucleotides are TGTGCCAGCAGTTACCCGGGACTAGCGGGGGCGATGAGCTCCTACGAGCAGTACTTC. It codes for CASSYPGLAGAMSSYEQYF.

The chain links TRBV21-1 to TRBJ2-3; TRBD2, the D gene given by the table, was not confirmed from the DNA. TRBV21-1 is given as a pseudogene. This CDR3 contains 16 residues. The CDR3 is CASSKVEGRGTDTQYF. The CDR3, as DNA: TGTGCCAGCAGCAAAGTCGAGGGTCGAGGCACAGATACGCAGTATTTT.

This chain's CDR3 is CSARDLAGEWDTQYF. CDR3 nucleotide sequence: TGCAGTGCTAGAGATCTTGCGGGGGAGTGGGATACGCAGTATTTT. The V and J genes are TRBV20-1 and TRBJ2-3; 7 bases are a match to TRBD2. V lost 0 bases to trimming and J lost 6 bases; unmatched junction nucleotides: 9. Germline CDR1 DFQATT, CDR2 SNEGSKA (reference sequence). The CDR3 covers 15 residues.

The chain has TRBV6-2 or TRBV6-3 and TRBJ1-2; possible D gene TRBD1, 5 bases. The germline V gene encodes CDR1 MNHEY and CDR2 SVGEGT. The CDR3 runs 13 residues. V lost 8 bases to trimming and J lost 5 bases, with 15 bases between them. The CDR3 sequence is CASWQGLVYGYTF. CDR3 DNA: TGTGCCAGCTGGCAGGGCCTGGTTTATGGCTACACCTTC.